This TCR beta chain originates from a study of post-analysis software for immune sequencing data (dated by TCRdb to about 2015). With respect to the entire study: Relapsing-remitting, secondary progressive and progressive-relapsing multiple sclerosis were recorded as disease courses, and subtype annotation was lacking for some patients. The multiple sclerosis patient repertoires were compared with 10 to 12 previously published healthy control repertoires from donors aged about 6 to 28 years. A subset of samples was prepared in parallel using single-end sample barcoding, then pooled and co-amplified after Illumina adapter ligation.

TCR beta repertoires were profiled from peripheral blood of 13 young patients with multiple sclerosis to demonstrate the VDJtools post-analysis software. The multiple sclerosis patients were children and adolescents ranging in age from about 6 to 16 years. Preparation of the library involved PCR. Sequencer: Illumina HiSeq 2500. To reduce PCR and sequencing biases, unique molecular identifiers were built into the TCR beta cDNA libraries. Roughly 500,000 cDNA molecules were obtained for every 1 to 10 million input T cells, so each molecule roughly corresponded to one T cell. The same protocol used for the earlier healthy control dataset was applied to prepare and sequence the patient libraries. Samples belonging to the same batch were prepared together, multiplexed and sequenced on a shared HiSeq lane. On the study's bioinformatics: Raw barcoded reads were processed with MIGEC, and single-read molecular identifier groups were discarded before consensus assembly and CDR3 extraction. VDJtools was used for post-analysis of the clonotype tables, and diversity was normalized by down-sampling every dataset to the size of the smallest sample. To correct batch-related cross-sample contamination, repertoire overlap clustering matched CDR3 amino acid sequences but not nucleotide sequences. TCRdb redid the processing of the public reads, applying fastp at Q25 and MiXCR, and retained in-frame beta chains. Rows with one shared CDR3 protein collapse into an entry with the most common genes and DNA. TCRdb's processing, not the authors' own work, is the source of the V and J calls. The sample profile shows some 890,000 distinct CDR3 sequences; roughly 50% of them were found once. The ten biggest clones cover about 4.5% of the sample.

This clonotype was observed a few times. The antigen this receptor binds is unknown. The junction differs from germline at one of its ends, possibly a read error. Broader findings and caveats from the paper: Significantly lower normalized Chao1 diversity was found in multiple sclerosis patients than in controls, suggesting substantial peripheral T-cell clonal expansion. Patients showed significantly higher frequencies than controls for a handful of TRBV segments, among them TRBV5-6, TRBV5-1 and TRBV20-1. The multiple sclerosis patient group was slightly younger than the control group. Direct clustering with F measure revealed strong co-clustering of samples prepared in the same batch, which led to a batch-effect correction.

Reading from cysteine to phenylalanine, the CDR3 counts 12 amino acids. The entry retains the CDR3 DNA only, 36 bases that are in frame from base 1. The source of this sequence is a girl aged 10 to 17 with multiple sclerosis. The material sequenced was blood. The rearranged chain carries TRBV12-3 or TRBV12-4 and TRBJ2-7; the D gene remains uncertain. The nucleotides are TGTGCCAGCAGTCCCGACTCCTGCGAGCAGTACTTC. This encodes CASSPDSCEQYF.